The present T cell receptor (beta chain) was sequenced within a study of cytomegalovirus exposure and HLA in healthy donors. Points from the study as a whole: TCR beta chain V- and J-gene trimming was linked, in a later analysis, to a missense variant in DCLRE1C. Excluded were some V segments that proved indistinguishable, including TRBV6-2 and TRBV6-3. Later findings reportedly placed an Asian-associated ancestry cluster below the approximately 630-donor mean for N-insertions.

A multiplex PCR was run with 60 Vbeta primers and 13 Jbeta primers. Profiling relied on immunoSEQ multiplex PCR, and the TCRdb table lists in-frame clones only, not all of them. Of 160,000 or so clones listed, roughly 80% are singletons. Comment on this clone: Its antigen is not known.

Trimming at V came to 6 bases and at J to 0 bases, leaving 4 bases not matched to a gene. The length of the CDR3 is 15 residues. Germline assignment: CDR1 LNHDA and CDR2 SQIVND (reference sequence). This sequence was found in a man between 50 and 59 years old in good health and CMV-seropositive. Sequencing input: PBMCs. The chain uses TRBV19 and TRBJ2-1, with 8 positions matching TRBD1. The CDR3: CASRPQGASYNEQFF. CDR3 nucleotides: TGTGCCAGTAGGCCGCAGGGGGCCTCCTACAATGAGCAGTTCTTC.